This TCR beta chain was captured in a study of T-cell memory formation after mild COVID-19. Study background: Largely, the TCR clusters proved donor specific.

As regards this clonotype: What it binds is unknown.

CDR1 and CDR2 (germline): SQVTM, ANQGSEA. V lost 4 bases and J lost 5, with 12 bases in between. This CDR3 is 13 amino acids long. MiXCR, run by TCRdb on the 5' RACE reads, gives a single entry per CDR3 protein. The sample has 250,000 to 300,000 distinct CDR3 sequences, under 8.5% seen once. Study-wide results and caveats: There were some responding clones in pre-infection memory, which suggested that cross-reactive memory had joined.

This sequence joins TRBV29-1 and TRBJ2-4; D tentatively reads TRBD1 or TRBD2 (5 bases each). Material: PBMCs or a T cell subset sorted from them (not recorded which). This sequence was found in a man aged 18 to 29 who had mild COVID-19 (a few samples of this study predate the infection). Cell type and time point are not known. The CDR3 coding sequence is TGCAGCGTTGGAGGGGCACCCCAAAACATTCAGTACTTC. The encoded protein is CSVGGAPQNIQYF.